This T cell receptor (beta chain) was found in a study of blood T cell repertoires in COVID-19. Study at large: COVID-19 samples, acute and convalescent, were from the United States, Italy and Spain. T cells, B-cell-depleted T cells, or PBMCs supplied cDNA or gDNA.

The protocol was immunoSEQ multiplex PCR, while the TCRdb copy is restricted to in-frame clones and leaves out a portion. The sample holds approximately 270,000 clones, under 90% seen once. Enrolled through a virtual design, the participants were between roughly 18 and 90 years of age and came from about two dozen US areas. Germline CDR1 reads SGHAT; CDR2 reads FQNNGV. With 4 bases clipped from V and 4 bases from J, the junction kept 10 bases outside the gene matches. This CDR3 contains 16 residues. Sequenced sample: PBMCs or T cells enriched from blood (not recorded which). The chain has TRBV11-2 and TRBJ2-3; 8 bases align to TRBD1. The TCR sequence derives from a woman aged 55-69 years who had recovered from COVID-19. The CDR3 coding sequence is TGTGCCAGCAGCTCCTCACAGGGGGGTTCTTCAGATACGCAGTATTTT. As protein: CASSSSQGGSSDTQYF. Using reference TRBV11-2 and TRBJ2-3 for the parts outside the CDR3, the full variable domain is EAGVAQSPRYKIIEKRQSVAFWCNPISGHATLYWYQQILGQGPKLLIQFQNNGVVDDSQLPKDRFSAERLKGVDSTLKIQPAKLEDSAVYLCASSSSQGGSSDTQYFGPGTRLTVL.